Below, 12 T cell receptor beta chains from the same sample are listed, as sequenced in a study of early T cells in non-severe SARS-CoV-2 infection. One entry per CDR3 protein results from TCRdb running MiXCR on the 5' RACE reads. The data show about 63,000 distinct CDR3 sequences, 10% to 15% seen once. Input material: whole blood. Receptor source: an adult who was a healthcare worker with PCR-confirmed SARS-CoV-2 infection or an uninfected control (not recorded which).

This clonotype was seen more than once but under ten times. This chain uses TRBV5-1 with TRBJ2-7; D is unresolved. V was pared by 0 bases and J by 2 bases, with 12 bases between. This CDR3 contains 15 residues. Per germline, CDR1 SGHRS and CDR2 YFSETQ. As DNA, the CDR3 is TGCGCCAGCAGCTTGGGAGGTGGTTCCCCCTACGAGCAGTACTTC. Protein: CASSLGGGSPYEQYF.

The table lists this clonotype with many counts. This chain uses TRBV4-2 with TRBJ2-7; D is uncertain. This CDR3 has 15 residues. Germline CDR1 and CDR2: LGHNA and YNFKEQ. Deletions cut 3 bases from V and 0 bases from J, with 12 bases between. CDR3 residues: CASSHDTSGSYEQYF. The CDR3 coding sequence is TGTGCCAGCAGCCACGACACTTCGGGCTCCTACGAGCAGTACTTC.

This clonotype was counted ten times or more. The CDR3 nucleotides are TGTGCCAGTAGTATGGGGGGCCTATCCTTATCACCCCTCCACTTT. As protein: CASSMGGLSLSPLHF. The chain joins TRBV19 to TRBJ1-6; TRBD1 might be the D (6 bases). CDR3 length: 15 residues. V lost 3 bases, J lost 10 bases, and 16 bases lay in between. Germline CDR1 and CDR2: LNHDA and SQIVND (reference sequence).

There are a few counts of this clonotype. V gene TRBV29-1 combines with J gene TRBJ1-1; 7 bases fit TRBD1. CDR3 length equals 12 residues. CDR1 and CDR2 (germline): SQVTM, ANQGSEA. V shed 7 bases, J shed 7 bases, and the junction held 9 bases outside the gene matches. Here the CDR3 reads CSAPRAGGEAFF. Here the CDR3 DNA reads TGCAGCGCCCCTAGGGCAGGGGGTGAAGCTTTCTTT.

Only a few counts were recorded for this clonotype. The genes are TRBV5-6 and TRBJ2-1; TRBD1 might be the D (5 bases). The CDR3 runs to 13 residues. V was shortened by 6 bases and J by 9 bases, with 16 bases between the two germline ends. Per germline, CDR1 SGHDT and CDR2 YYEEEE. This chain's CDR3 is CASNFVGVFEQFF. CDR3 bases: TGTGCCAGCAACTTCGTAGGGGTTTTTGAGCAGTTCTTC.

This clonotype was seen ten or more times. The CDR3, as DNA: TGTGCCAGCAGCACTGGGACTAGCGGGGGGGCAGTGGAGACCCAGTACTTC. Encoded protein: CASSTGTSGGAVETQYF. This rearrangement joins TRBV11-2 to TRBJ2-5; 16 bases map to TRBD2. Trimming cost V 5 bases and J 5 bases; bases outside gene matches: 8. The CDR3 runs to 17 residues. Germline V gene data show CDR1 as SGHAT and CDR2 as FQNNGV.

Comments on this clonotype: This sequence may be a read error, since a much larger clone differs from it by one base. The rearrangement joins TRBV7-3 to TRBJ2-3; no definite D call. Germline V gene lookup returns CDR1 SGHTA and CDR2 FQGTGA. The CDR3 is made up of 13 amino acids. CDR3 sequence (DNA): TGTGCCAGCAGCTTGAGTCCGGCAGATATGCAGTATTTT. Translation gives CASSLSPADMQYF. Using reference TRBV7-3 and TRBJ2-3 for the parts outside the CDR3, the full variable domain is GAGVSQTPSNKVTEKGKYVELRCDPISGHTALYWYRQSLGQGPEFLIYFQGTGAADDSGLPNDRFFAVRPEGSVSTLKIQRTERGDSAVYLCASSLSPADMQYFGPGTRLTVL.

This clonotype was observed a few times. The chain couples TRBV12-3 or TRBV12-4 to TRBJ1-5; tentative D call: TRBD1 (6 bases). With 6 bases removed from V and 6 bases from J, the gap between germline ends came to 12 bases. The CDR3 spans 13 residues. The CDR3 DNA is TGTGCCAGCAGGAAACAGGGAAGTCAGCCCCAGCATTTT. Protein product: CASRKQGSQPQHF.

This clonotype was seen repeatedly, ten times or more. V usage is TRBV5-4 and J usage is TRBJ2-6; D gene uncertain. V shed 4 bases and J shed 0 bases, with 8 bases lying between them. CDR1 and CDR2 (germline): SGHNT, YYREEE (reference sequence). The CDR3 is made up of 15 amino acids. The CDR3 bases are TGTGCCAGCAGCCCCCTCGACTCTGGGGCCAACGTCCTGACTTTC. This sequence encodes CASSPLDSGANVLTF.

This clonotype was picked up many times. The rearrangement joins TRBV27 to TRBJ2-7, with 11 positions matching TRBD1. This CDR3 has 16 residues. Per the germline V gene, CDR1 is MNHEY and CDR2 is SMNVEV (reference sequence). V dropped 3 bases and J dropped 3; count of bases not matched to a gene: 7. The CDR3 sequence: CASSLLPGQGVYEQYF. The CDR3 coding sequence is TGTGCCAGCAGTTTGCTACCGGGACAGGGGGTCTACGAGCAGTACTTC.

In its sample, this clonotype was seen a few times. The V gene is TRBV9, the J gene TRBJ2-5, with D possibly TRBD2 on 6 matching bases. CDR1 is SGDLS, CDR2 YYNGEE, per germline. CDR3 length equals 15 residues. Trimming removed 0 bases from V and 4 bases from J, with 13 bases in between. The CDR3, as DNA: TGTGCCAGCAGCGTAGAAGGGACTCCACCAGAGACCCAGTACTTC. It is translated as CASSVEGTPPETQYF.

This clonotype was detected many times. V and J are TRBV11-2 and TRBJ2-7, with D hard to call. The CDR3 totals 13 residues. The V gene lost 4 bases and the J gene lost 4 bases, with 11 bases spanning the gap. Germline V gene data show CDR1 as SGHAT and CDR2 as FQNNGV. The CDR3 sequence: CASSSGPTYEQYF. The CDR3 DNA sequence: TGTGCCAGCAGCTCGGGTCCAACTTACGAGCAGTACTTC.